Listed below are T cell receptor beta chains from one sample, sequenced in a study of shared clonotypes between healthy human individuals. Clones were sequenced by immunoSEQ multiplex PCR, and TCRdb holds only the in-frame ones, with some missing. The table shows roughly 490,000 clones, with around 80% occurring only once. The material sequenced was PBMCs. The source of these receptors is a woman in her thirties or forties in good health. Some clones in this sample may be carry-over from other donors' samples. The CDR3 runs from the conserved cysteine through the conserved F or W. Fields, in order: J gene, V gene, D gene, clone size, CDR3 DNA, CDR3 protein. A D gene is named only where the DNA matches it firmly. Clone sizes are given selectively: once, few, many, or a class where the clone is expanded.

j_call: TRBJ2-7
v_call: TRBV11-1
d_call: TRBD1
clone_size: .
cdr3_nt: TGTGCCAGCAGCCGCGGACAGGGCAGCTACGAGCAGTACTTC
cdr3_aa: CASSRGQGSYEQYF

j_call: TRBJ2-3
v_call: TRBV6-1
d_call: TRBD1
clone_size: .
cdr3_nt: TGTGCCAGCAGTGAATTTCGGACAGGGACTAGCACAGATACGCAGTATTTT
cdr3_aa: CASSEFRTGTSTDTQYF

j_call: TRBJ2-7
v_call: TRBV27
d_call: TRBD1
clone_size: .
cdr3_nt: TGTGCCAGCAGTCACAGGGGTTCTGGAACCTACGAGCAGTACTTC
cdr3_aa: CASSHRGSGTYEQYF

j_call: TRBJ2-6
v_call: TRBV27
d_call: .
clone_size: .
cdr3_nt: TGTGCCAGCAGTTCGCTAAGCTCTGGGGCCAACGTCCTGACTTTC
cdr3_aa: CASSSLSSGANVLTF

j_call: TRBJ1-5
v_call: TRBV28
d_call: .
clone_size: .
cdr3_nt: TGTGCCAGCAACCGGATTAATCAGCCCCAGCATTTT
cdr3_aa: CASNRINQPQHF

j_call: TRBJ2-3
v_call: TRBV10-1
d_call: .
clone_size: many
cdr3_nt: TGCGCCAGCAGCGGGCCTTTTAGCACAGATACGCAGTATTTT
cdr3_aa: CASSGPFSTDTQYF

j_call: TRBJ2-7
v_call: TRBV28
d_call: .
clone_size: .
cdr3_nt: TGTGCCAGCGCCACCATGAGGTACGAGCAGTACTTC
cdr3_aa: CASATMRYEQYF

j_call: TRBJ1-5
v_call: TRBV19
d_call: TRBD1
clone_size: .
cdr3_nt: TGTGCCAGTAGTATCAAGGCCACCGGGACAGAAATGTATAGCAATCAGCCCCAGCATTTT
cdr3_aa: CASSIKATGTEMYSNQPQHF

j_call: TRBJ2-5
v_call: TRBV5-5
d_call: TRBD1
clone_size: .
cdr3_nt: TGTGCCAGCAGCATGGGACAGGGCTCCTCAGAGACCCAGTACTTC
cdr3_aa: CASSMGQGSSETQYF

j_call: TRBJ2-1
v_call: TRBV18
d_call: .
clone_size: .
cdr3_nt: TGTGCCAGCTCACCACTGGGGGATTACAATGAGCAGTTCTTC
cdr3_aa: CASSPLGDYNEQFF

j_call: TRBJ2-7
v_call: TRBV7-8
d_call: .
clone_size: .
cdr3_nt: TGTGCCAGCAGCCTCTTGGTGCAGGGGTTCTACGAGCAGTACTTC
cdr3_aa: CASSLLVQGFYEQYF

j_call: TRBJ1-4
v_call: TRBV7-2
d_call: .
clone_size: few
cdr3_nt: TGTGCCAGCAGCTTAGGGGGGTTAAATGAAAAACTGTTTTTT
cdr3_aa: CASSLGGLNEKLFF

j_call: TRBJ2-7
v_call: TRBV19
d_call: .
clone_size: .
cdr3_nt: TGTGCCAGTAGCTATCAGGCGACTGATACCTACGAGCAGTACTTC
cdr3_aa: CASSYQATDTYEQYF

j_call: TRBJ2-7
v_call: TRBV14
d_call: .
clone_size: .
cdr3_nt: TGTGCCAGCAGCCAAGTGTCGCTGACCTACGAGCAGTACTTC
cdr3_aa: CASSQVSLTYEQYF

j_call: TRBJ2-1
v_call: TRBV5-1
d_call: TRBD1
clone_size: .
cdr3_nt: TGCGCCAGCAGCCCCGCCGGACAGGGCAATGAGCAGTTCTTC
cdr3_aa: CASSPAGQGNEQFF

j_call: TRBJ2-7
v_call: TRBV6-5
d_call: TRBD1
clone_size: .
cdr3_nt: TGTGCCAGCAGTACCCCGACAGGGGGCGAAGAGCAGTACTTC
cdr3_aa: CASSTPTGGEEQYF

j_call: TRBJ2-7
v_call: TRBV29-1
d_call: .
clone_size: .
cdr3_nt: TGCAGCGTTCTGGGCCAGGGAACCTACGAGCAGTACTTC
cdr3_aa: CSVLGQGTYEQYF

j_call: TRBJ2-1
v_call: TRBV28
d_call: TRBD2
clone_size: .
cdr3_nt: TGTGCCAGCAGATCTAGCGGCCCTTACAATGAGCAGTTCTTC
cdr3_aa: CASRSSGPYNEQFF

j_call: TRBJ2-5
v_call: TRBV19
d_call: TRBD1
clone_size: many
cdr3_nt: TGTGCCAGTAGCTTAGCCGGGACAGGTGGGGAGACCCAGTACTTC
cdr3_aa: CASSLAGTGGETQYF

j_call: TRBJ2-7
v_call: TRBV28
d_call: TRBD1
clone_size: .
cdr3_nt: TGTGCCAGCAGCCAGGGACAGGGTTTTTTTTCGGGCGAGCAGTACTTC
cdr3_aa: CASSQGQGFFSGEQYF

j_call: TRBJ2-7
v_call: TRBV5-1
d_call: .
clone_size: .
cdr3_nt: TGCGCCAGCAGCCCCCAGGGCTACGAGCAGTACTTC
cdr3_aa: CASSPQGYEQYF

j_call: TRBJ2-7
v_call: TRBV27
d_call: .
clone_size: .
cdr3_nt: TGTGCCAGCAGGCGGGGCTCCTACGAGCAGTACTTC
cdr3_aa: CASRRGSYEQYF

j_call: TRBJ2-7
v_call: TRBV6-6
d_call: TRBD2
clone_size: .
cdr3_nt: TGTGCCAGCACCCGACTAGCGGGAAATACCTACGAGCAGTACTTC
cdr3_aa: CASTRLAGNTYEQYF

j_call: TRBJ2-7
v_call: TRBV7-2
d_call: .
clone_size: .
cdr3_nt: TGTGCCAGCAGCCTCAGATGGGGGGCTCGGGAGCAGTACTTC
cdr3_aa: CASSLRWGAREQYF

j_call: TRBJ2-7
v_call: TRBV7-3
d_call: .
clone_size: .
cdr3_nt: TGTGCCAGCAGCACCCTTCGCGGGAAGGGAACCTACGAGCAGTACTTC
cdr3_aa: CASSTLRGKGTYEQYF

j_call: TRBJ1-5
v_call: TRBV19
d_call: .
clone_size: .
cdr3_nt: TGTGCCAGTAACCCGTTGGGGAATCAGCCCCAGCATTTT
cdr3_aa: CASNPLGNQPQHF

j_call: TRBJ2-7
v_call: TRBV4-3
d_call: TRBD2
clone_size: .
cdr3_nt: TGCGCCAGCAGCGAGGGGAGGGGCTACGAGCAGTACTTC
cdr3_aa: CASSEGRGYEQYF

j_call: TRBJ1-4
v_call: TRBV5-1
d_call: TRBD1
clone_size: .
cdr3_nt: TGCGCCAGCAGCCCCAATGACAGGGTTGGGGAAAAACTGTTTTTT
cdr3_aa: CASSPNDRVGEKLFF

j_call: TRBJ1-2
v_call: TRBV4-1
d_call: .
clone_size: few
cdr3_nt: TGCGCCAGCAGCCAAGGCGGTTACTATGGCTACACCTTC
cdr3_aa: CASSQGGYYGYTF

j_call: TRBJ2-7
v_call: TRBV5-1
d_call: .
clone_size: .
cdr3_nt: TGCGCCAGCAGCTTGGATACGGCTACCTACGAGCAGTACTTC
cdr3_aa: CASSLDTATYEQYF

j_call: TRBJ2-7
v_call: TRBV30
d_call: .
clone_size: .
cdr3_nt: TGTGCCCGGACAGAGGGGCACGAGCAGTACTTC
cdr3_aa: CARTEGHEQYF

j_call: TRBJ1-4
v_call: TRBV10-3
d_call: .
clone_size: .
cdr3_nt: TGTGCCACCAAGACAGGAGATACAACTAATGAAAAACTGTTTTTT
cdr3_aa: CATKTGDTTNEKLFF

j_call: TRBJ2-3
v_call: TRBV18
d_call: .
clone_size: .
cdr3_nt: TGTGCCAGCTCACTAGGACGGAGCACAGATACGCAGTATTTT
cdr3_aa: CASSLGRSTDTQYF

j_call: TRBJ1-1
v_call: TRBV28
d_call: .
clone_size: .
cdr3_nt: TGTGCCAGCAGCCCCGGACGACATGAAGCTTTCTTT
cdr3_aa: CASSPGRHEAFF

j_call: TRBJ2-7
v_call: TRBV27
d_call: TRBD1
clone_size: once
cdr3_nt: TGTGCCAGCAGATCTATCCGACAGGGTGTCACCTACGAGCAGTACTTC
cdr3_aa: CASRSIRQGVTYEQYF

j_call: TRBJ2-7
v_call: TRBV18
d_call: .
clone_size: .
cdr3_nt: TGTGCCAGCTCACTGGGTATTCCCTACGAGCAGTACTTC
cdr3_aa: CASSLGIPYEQYF

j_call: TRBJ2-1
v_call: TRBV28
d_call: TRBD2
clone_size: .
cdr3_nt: TGTGCCAGCAGCTCTAGCGGGAGGGAGCAGTTCTTC
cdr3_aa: CASSSSGREQFF

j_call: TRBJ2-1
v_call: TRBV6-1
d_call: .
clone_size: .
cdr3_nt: TGTGCCAGCAGTGAAGAACAGGTCCGGAATGAGCAGTTCTTC
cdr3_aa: CASSEEQVRNEQFF

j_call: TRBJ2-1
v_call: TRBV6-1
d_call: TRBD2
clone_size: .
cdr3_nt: TGTGCCAGCAGTGTAGCGGGAGGGCCCGAGGAGCAGTTCTTC
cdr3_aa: CASSVAGGPEEQFF

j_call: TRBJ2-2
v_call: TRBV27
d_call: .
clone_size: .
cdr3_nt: TGTGCCAGCAGGCTACAGCCGGGACTCAACACCGGGGAGCTGTTTTTT
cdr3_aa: CASRLQPGLNTGELFF

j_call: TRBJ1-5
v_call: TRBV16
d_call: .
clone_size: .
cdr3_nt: TGTGCCAGCAGCCAAAACCCCCTTGAGCCCCAGCATTTT
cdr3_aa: CASSQNPLEPQHF

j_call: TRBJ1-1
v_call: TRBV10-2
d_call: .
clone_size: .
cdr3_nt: TGCGCCAGCAGTGAAGCCCTCCCTCGGCGGGACACTGAAGCTTTCTTT
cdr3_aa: CASSEALPRRDTEAFF

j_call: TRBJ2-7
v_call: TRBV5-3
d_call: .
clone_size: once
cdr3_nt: TGTGCCAGAAGCTTGCCCCCACCCCCCTCCTACGAGCAGTACTTC
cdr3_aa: CARSLPPPPSYEQYF

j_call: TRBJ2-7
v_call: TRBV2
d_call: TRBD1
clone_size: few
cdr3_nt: TGTGCCAGCAGGGACAGGGGGCACGAGCAGTACTTC
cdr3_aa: CASRDRGHEQYF

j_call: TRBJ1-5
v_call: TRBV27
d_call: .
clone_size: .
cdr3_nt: TGTGCCAGCAGTTTAGGGGGCGGTCAGCCCCAGCATTTT
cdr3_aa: CASSLGGGQPQHF

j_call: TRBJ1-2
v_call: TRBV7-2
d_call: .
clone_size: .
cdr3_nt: TGTGCCAGCAGCTTAGGGAGAGGTGTTGACTATGGCTACACCTTC
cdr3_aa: CASSLGRGVDYGYTF

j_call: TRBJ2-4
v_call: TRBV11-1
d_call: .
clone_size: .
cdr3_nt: TGTGCCAGCAGCTTAGTGGGGGGAAGGAGTAAGTACTTC
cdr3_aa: CASSLVGGRSKYF

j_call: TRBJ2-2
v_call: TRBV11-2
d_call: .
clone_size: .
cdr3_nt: TGTGCCAGCAGCTCGTCTAACACCGGGGAGCTGTTTTTT
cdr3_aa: CASSSSNTGELFF

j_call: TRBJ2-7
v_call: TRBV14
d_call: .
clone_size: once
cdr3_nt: TGTGCCAGCAGCCAAGTGCTGGGGGCCGGCTACGAGCAGTACTTC
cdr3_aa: CASSQVLGAGYEQYF